These T cell receptor beta chains were read from a single sample in a study of T cells after yellow fever vaccination. TCRdb passed the 5' RACE reads through MiXCR, listing each CDR3 protein once. The sample has hundreds of thousands of distinct CDR3 sequences, about 6.2% seen once. Sequenced material: PBMCs, taken 5 days after the yellow fever booster vaccination. Receptors were obtained from a man aged 30 to 45 who received the YFV17D yellow fever vaccine. The CDR3 runs from the conserved cysteine through the conserved F or W. A D gene is named only where the DNA matches it firmly. Size tells how often a clone was seen (once, few, many) or the class of an expanded clone, and some rows leave it out.

J | size | D | V | DNA | CDR3
TRBJ1-2 | many | . | TRBV12-3/TRBV12-4 | TGTGCCAGCAGACGGGACTACCTGAACTATGGCTACACCTTC | CASRRDYLNYGYTF
TRBJ1-6 | many | . | TRBV29-1 | TGCAGCGTTGCCCGGAATAGTGATTCACCCCTCCACTTT | CSVARNSDSPLHF
TRBJ1-1 | many | . | TRBV12-3/TRBV12-4 | TGTGCCAGCAGCCGCCAAAGGGGCACTGAAGCTTTCTTT | CASSRQRGTEAFF
TRBJ2-1 | . | TRBD1 | TRBV6-6 | TGTGCCAGCGGAACAGGGGGCGCGAATGAGCAGTTCTTC | CASGTGGANEQFF
TRBJ2-2 | few | . | TRBV27 | TGTGCCAGCAGACGCGAGGCAGCAAACACCGGGGAGCTGTTTTTT | CASRREAANTGELFF
TRBJ2-5 | many | . | TRBV7-9 | TGTGCCAGCAGCCCCCGGACAGAAGAGACCCAGTACTTC | CASSPRTEETQYF
TRBJ2-1 | many | TRBD2 | TRBV20-1 | TGCAGTGCTAGAGCTCACGACCGGGGGCCTAGCGGGATTATTTACAATGAGCAGTTCTTC | CSARAHDRGPSGIIYNEQFF
TRBJ2-2 | many | . | TRBV5-1 | TGCGCCAGCAGCTTGGCCTCAGGGCTCGACACCGGGGAGCTGTTTTTT | CASSLASGLDTGELFF
TRBJ2-5 | few | . | TRBV30 | TGTGCCTGGCAGAGTGAGCCGTGGGGGGTGACCCAGTACTTC | CAWQSEPWGVTQYF
TRBJ1-4 | many | . | TRBV20-1 | TGCAGTAAATGGTGGAATGAAAAACTGTTTTTT | CSKWWNEKLFF
TRBJ2-3 | . | TRBD2 | TRBV12-3/TRBV12-4 | TGTGCCAGCGGCCCCGGCGGTAGCGGGATAACAGATACGCAGTATTTT | CASGPGGSGITDTQYF
TRBJ2-4 | few | TRBD1 | TRBV23-1 | TGCGCCAGCAGTCAAAAAGCCCAGGGGGCAAACATTCAGTACTTC | CASSQKAQGANIQYF
TRBJ2-7 | many | TRBD1 | TRBV11-2 | TGTGCCAGCAGCGCCCGACAGGGCTCGGTGCAATGGTCCTACGAGCAGTACTTC | CASSARQGSVQWSYEQYF
TRBJ2-2 | . | TRBD2 | TRBV14 | TGTGCCAGCAGCCGAAACGGAGCGGGAGTCGTCACCGGGGAGCTGTTTTTT | CASSRNGAGVVTGELFF
TRBJ2-7 | . | . | TRBV12-3/TRBV12-4 | TGTGCCAGCAGTTTTGGGATTCGGCGGCTAGCCCCTTCCTACGAGCAGTACTTC | CASSFGIRRLAPSYEQYF
TRBJ2-3 | few | . | TRBV25-1 | TGTGCCAGCAGTGAAGTGGGCCTAGCAGATACGCAGTATTTT | CASSEVGLADTQYF
TRBJ1-3 | few | . | TRBV24-1 | TGTGCCACCAGTGATTCGGGGGGCTCTGGAAACACCATATATTTT | CATSDSGGSGNTIYF
TRBJ2-2 | few | . | TRBV19 | TGTGCCAGTAGAATGTCACATATCGGGGAGCTGTTTTTT | CASRMSHIGELFF
TRBJ1-2 | many | . | TRBV5-1 | TGCGCCAGCAGCTTAGACAACTATGGCTACACCTTC | CASSLDNYGYTF
TRBJ2-7 | . | TRBD1 | TRBV30 | TGTGCCTGGAGTGGGGGACAGGGGTACGAGCAGTACTTC | CAWSGGQGYEQYF
TRBJ1-1 | many | TRBD1 | TRBV2 | TGTGCCAGCAGTTCTGGGGGACAGGGGAACACTGAAGCTTTCTTT | CASSSGGQGNTEAFF
TRBJ2-6 | many | . | TRBV10-3 | TGTGCCATCAGGGACGGCAGCTCTGGGGCCAACGTCCTGACTTTC | CAIRDGSSGANVLTF
TRBJ2-3 | . | . | TRBV9 | TGTGCCAGCAGCGTCGCCGTGGGGGCTACGATAGATACGCAGTATTTT | CASSVAVGATIDTQYF
TRBJ2-7 | many | . | TRBV12-3/TRBV12-4 | TGTGCCAGCAGTTTTCCAGGACCAAGTAACTCCTACGAGCAGTACTTC | CASSFPGPSNSYEQYF
TRBJ1-1 | . | . | TRBV19 | TGTGCCAGCAGAAAACCCGGCAGGGTGAACACTGAAGCTTTCTTT | CASRKPGRVNTEAFF
TRBJ2-2 | many | TRBD1 | TRBV19 | TGTGCCAGTAGTATCGGGGACAGGGACGACGGGGAGCTGTTTTTT | CASSIGDRDDGELFF
TRBJ1-2 | . | . | TRBV6-2/TRBV6-3 | TGTGCCAGCAGCTACGTTCCGGGAGATCAACCCTATGGCTACACCTTC | CASSYVPGDQPYGYTF
TRBJ2-7 | few | TRBD2 | TRBV28 | TGTGCCAGCATCTCCGTAGCGGGAGGGCGATACGAGCAGTACTTC | CASISVAGGRYEQYF
TRBJ2-1 | few | . | TRBV7-2 | TGTGCCAGCAGCTTATTCTTCGACCAGGGGCAGTTCTTC | CASSLFFDQGQFF
TRBJ2-3 | few | TRBD2 | TRBV28 | TGTGCCAGCAGTGTGACTAGCGGATATACGCAGTATTTT | CASSVTSGYTQYF
TRBJ2-7 | many | TRBD2 | TRBV29-1 | TGCAGCGTTGCTAAAGCGGGAGGTGCCGACGAGCAGTACTTC | CSVAKAGGADEQYF
TRBJ2-2 | few | . | TRBV5-1 | TGCGCCAGCAGCTTGGGCCGTACAGGGCCCGGGGAGCTGTTTTTT | CASSLGRTGPGELFF
TRBJ2-5 | many | TRBD1 | TRBV7-3 | TGTGCCAGCAGCCGGGACAGAAAAGAGACCCAGTACTTC | CASSRDRKETQYF
TRBJ2-7 | . | . | TRBV27 | TGTGCCAGCACCCCCCACAGGCTAGATGGAGAGCAGTACTTC | CASTPHRLDGEQYF
TRBJ2-1 | . | . | TRBV7-2 | TGTGCCAGCAGCTTAGCCGGGAGACGTTACAATGAGCAGTTCTTC | CASSLAGRRYNEQFF
TRBJ2-3 | many | TRBD1 | TRBV12-3/TRBV12-4 | TGTGCCAGCAGTTTACTGCAGGGGGCTTCAGATACGCAGTATTTT | CASSLLQGASDTQYF
TRBJ2-7 | . | . | TRBV6-2/TRBV6-3 | TGTGCCAGCAGTTCTGTAGGGAGGTCGGACGAGCAGTACTTC | CASSSVGRSDEQYF
TRBJ1-5 | few | . | TRBV10-3 | TGTGCCATCAAGGGGAGTGCGGAAAGTAATCAGCCCCAGCATTTT | CAIKGSAESNQPQHF
TRBJ1-5 | . | . | TRBV30 | TGTGCCTGGAGTTCGATGATGGTGGCGGATAGCAATCAGCCCCAGCATTTT | CAWSSMMVADSNQPQHF
TRBJ2-7 | few | . | TRBV29-1 | TGCAGCGTTTCGACTTACAGCTCCTACGAGCAGTACTTC | CSVSTYSSYEQYF
TRBJ1-4 | many | . | TRBV20-1 | TGCAGTGGGGTGGTCAGGGAATCTGAAAAACTGTTTTTT | CSGVVRESEKLFF
TRBJ2-7 | few | TRBD2 | TRBV5-6 | TGTGCCAGCAGCTTGACGGGACTAGCGGGACGCTACGAGCAGTACTTC | CASSLTGLAGRYEQYF
TRBJ2-3 | few | TRBD2 | TRBV4-2 | TGTGCCAGCAGCCAAAGACTAGCGGGGGCCCTCGGCACAGATACGCAGTATTTT | CASSQRLAGALGTDTQYF
TRBJ1-5 | . | TRBD1 | TRBV7-2 | TGTGCCAGCAGCCCGGTCGGCAGGGGGAACAATCAGCCCCAGCATTTT | CASSPVGRGNNQPQHF
TRBJ2-1 | . | . | TRBV18 | TGTGCCAGCTCTCGACTGCACAATGAGCAGTTCTTC | CASSRLHNEQFF
TRBJ2-1 | . | TRBD2 | TRBV7-8 | TGTGCCAGCAGCTACCGACTAGCGACTGACAATGAGCAGTTCTTC | CASSYRLATDNEQFF
TRBJ1-5 | . | TRBD1 | TRBV18 | TGTGCCAGCTCGCGGGACAGATATAGCAATCAGCCCCAGCATTTT | CASSRDRYSNQPQHF
TRBJ2-5 | . | . | TRBV12-3/TRBV12-4 | TGTGCCAGCAGTTTAGGGGGGTCTAGCCAAGAGACCCAGTACTTC | CASSLGGSSQETQYF